A single sample gave rise to the 32 T cell receptor beta chains below, sequenced in a study of blood T cell repertoires in COVID-19. TCRdb's table, derived via immunoSEQ multiplex PCR, lists solely in-frame clones and lacks some. The sample records about 370,000 clones, around 87% being singletons. The sequencing sample was made of peripheral blood. The receptors here all came from a woman in her twenties or thirties with COVID-19, enrolled during active disease.

A single count supports this clone. The J gene is TRBJ2-7, the V gene TRBV11-2, with D unclear. The germline V gene encodes CDR1 SGHAT and CDR2 FQNNGV. This CDR3 is built from 10 residues. Between the trimmed V and J ends, which lost 8 bases and 4 bases, there was a span of 6 bases. The CDR3 DNA sequence: TGTGCCAGCGGCCCGTACGAGCAGTACTTC. Residues: CASGPYEQYF.

The J gene is TRBJ2-3, the V gene TRBV9, with D possibly TRBD2 on 5 matching bases. Germline assignment: CDR1 SGDLS and CDR2 YYNGEE. CDR3 length equals 15 residues. Trimming cost V 2 bases and J 6 bases, with 16 bases left between them. The CDR3 nucleotides are TGTGCCAGCAGCGTGGAGCGGAACCCGGGGGATACGCAGTATTTT. This translates into CASSVERNPGDTQYF.

The chain uses TRBV5-1 and TRBJ2-7, with D perhaps TRBD1 (6 bases). The CDR3 spans 15 residues. Trimming removed 0 bases from V and 0 bases from J, with 10 bases in between. The germline gives CDR1 SGHRS, CDR2 YFSETQ. CDR3 sequence: CASSLEVRGSYEQYF. In DNA form, the CDR3 reads TGCGCCAGCAGCTTGGAGGTCAGGGGCTCCTACGAGCAGTACTTC.

The genes are TRBV5-1 and TRBJ2-3, with 9 positions matching TRBD2. CDR3 length: 15 amino acids. Trimming removed 4 bases from V and 1 base from J; junction bases left unmatched: 4. Germline lookup yields CDR1 SGHRS and CDR2 YFSETQ. CDR3 in amino acids: CASSPTSGGTDTQYF. In DNA, the CDR3 is TGCGCCAGCAGCCCGACTAGCGGCGGCACAGATACGCAGTATTTT. The full variable domain, its missing parts supplied by reference TRBV5-1 and TRBJ2-3, is KAGVTQTPRYLIKTRGQQVTLSCSPISGHRSVSWYQQTPGQGLQFLFEYFSETQRNKGNFPGRFSGRQFSNSRSEMNVSTLELGDSALYLCASSPTSGGTDTQYFGPGTRLTVL.

The V and J genes are TRBV7-8 and TRBJ2-3; D is perhaps TRBD2 (7 bases). The CDR3 runs to 17 residues. Trimming left V 3 bases short and J 9 bases short, with 25 bases between. Germline V gene data show CDR1 as SGHVS and CDR2 as FQNEAQ. CDR3 region: CASSFGWTRSRTGTQYF. CDR3 nucleotide sequence: TGTGCCAGCAGCTTCGGATGGACTAGGTCGCGCACAGGGACGCAGTATTTT.

This chain uses TRBV6-1 with TRBJ2-3, with 9 bases that match TRBD1. The CDR3 extends over 15 amino acids. V was pared by 3 bases and J by 6 bases, with 7 bases of the junction left unmatched. Per the germline V gene, CDR1 is MNHNS and CDR2 is SASEGT. Written as DNA, the CDR3 is TGTGCCAGCAGTGATCTAGGGACAGGGACTGATACGCAGTATTTT. Protein product: CASSDLGTGTDTQYF.

V gene TRBV13 combines with J gene TRBJ1-1; the match to TRBD1 covers 7 bases. J was trimmed by 3 bases and V by 5 bases; bases with no gene match: 3. The CDR3 loop spans 13 amino acids. Germline loops: CDR1 PRHDT, CDR2 FYEKMQ (reference sequence). CDR3 nucleotides: TGTGCCAGCAGCCTCGACAGGGACACTGAAGCTTTCTTT. Translation: CASSLDRDTEAFF.

The rearrangement links TRBV27 to TRBJ2-3; TRBD1 matches 9 bases. The V and J ends lost 4 bases and 3 bases, in that order; junction bases with no gene match: 8. This CDR3 region has 16 residues. Germline CDR1 reads MNHEY; CDR2 reads SMNVEV (reference sequence). Written as DNA, the CDR3 is TGTGCCAGCAGTTCGCTCTACAGGGGGCGGACAGATACGCAGTATTTT. Translation: CASSSLYRGRTDTQYF.

The rearrangement uses TRBV5-1 and TRBJ2-3; the D gene is possibly TRBD2 (5 bases). The CDR3 runs 15 residues. Deletions cut 0 bases from V and 5 bases from J, with 13 bases between. Germline CDR1 and CDR2: SGHRS and YFSETQ. CDR3 sequence: CASSLEASIRDTQYF. CDR3 nucleotide sequence: TGCGCCAGCAGCTTGGAGGCTAGCATTAGAGATACGCAGTATTTT.

This chain uses TRBV5-6 with TRBJ2-7; D might be TRBD1 (6 bases). The CDR3 extends over 16 amino acids. The V and J ends lost 1 base and 2 bases respectively, with 16 bases between them. CDR1 is SGHDT, CDR2 YYEEEE, per germline. The CDR3 nucleotides are TGTGCCAGCAGCTTGAGTTTCCGGGACACCCCCTACGAGCAGTACTTC. Amino acid sequence: CASSLSFRDTPYEQYF.

This chain links TRBV28 with TRBJ2-7; 9 bases are shared with TRBD1. V shed 2 bases and J 5 bases; nucleotides not matched to a gene: 16. CDR1 is MDHEN and CDR2 is SYDVKM in the germline V gene. This CDR3 is 18 amino acids long. Written as DNA, the CDR3 is TGTGCCAGCAGTTTAATTGCGGCACGCCCGGGACAGGGAAACGAGCAGTACTTC. This encodes CASSLIAARPGQGNEQYF. The full variable domain, rest sourced from reference TRBV28 and TRBJ2-7, is DVKVTQSSRYLVKRTGEKVFLECVQDMDHENMFWYRQDPGLGLRLIYFSYDVKMKEKGDIPEGYSVSREKKERFSLILESASTNQTSMYLCASSLIAARPGQGNEQYFGPGTRLTVT.

As for this clone: Within the sample, other DNA sequences also encode this same CDR3. V is TRBV19 and J is TRBJ2-7; D is unresolved. Per the germline V gene, CDR1 is LNHDA and CDR2 is SQIVND (reference sequence). The CDR3 sequence is 12 residues long. Trimming stripped 3 bases from V and 4 bases from J, with 7 bases between. The CDR3 spells CASSIRGYEQYF. CDR3 sequence (DNA): TGTGCCAGTAGTATCCGAGGATACGAGCAGTACTTC. The full variable domain, in which reference TRBV19 and TRBJ2-7 provide the parts outside the CDR3, is DGGITQSPKYLFRKEGQNVTLSCEQNLNHDAMYWYRQDPGQGLRLIYYSQIVNDFQKGDIAEGYSVSREKKESFPLTVTSAQKNPTAFYLCASSIRGYEQYFGPGTRLTVT.

The chain couples TRBV12-3 or TRBV12-4 to TRBJ2-5; no firm D call. Between the trimmed V and J ends, which lost 4 bases and 1 base, there was a span of 4 bases. This CDR3 contains 12 residues. The CDR3 region is CASSSFQETQYF. The CDR3 DNA is TGTGCCAGCAGTTCTTTCCAAGAGACCCAGTACTTC.

The chain carries TRBV5-8 and TRBJ1-5, with D possibly TRBD1 on 6 matching bases. V was clipped by 4 bases and J by 1 base, with 18 bases between them. CDR3 length: 17 residues. CDR1 and CDR2 from the germline V gene are SGHTS and YDEGEE. The CDR3 nucleotides read TGTGCCAGCAGCCCCCAACGGGGGGCTTGGAGCAATCAGCCCCAGCATTTT. This codes for CASSPQRGAWSNQPQHF. The full variable domain, its missing parts supplied by reference TRBV5-8 and TRBJ1-5, is EAGVTQSPTHLIKTRGQQATLRCSPISGHTSVYWYQQALGLGLQFLLWYDEGEERNRGNFPPRFSGRQFPNYSSELNVNALELEDSALYLCASSPQRGAWSNQPQHFGDGTRLSIL.

The count of this clone is one. The J gene is TRBJ1-1, the V gene TRBV28; D remains ambiguous. V was trimmed by 2 bases and J by 1 base, leaving 5 bases between them. The CDR3 covers 13 residues. The germline gives CDR1 MDHEN, CDR2 SYDVKM. In DNA form, the CDR3 reads TGTGCCAGCAGTTTACGACAGAACACTGAAGCTTTCTTT. Residues: CASSLRQNTEAFF. The full variable domain, in which reference TRBV28 and TRBJ1-1 provide the parts outside the CDR3, is DVKVTQSSRYLVKRTGEKVFLECVQDMDHENMFWYRQDPGLGLRLIYFSYDVKMKEKGDIPEGYSVSREKKERFSLILESASTNQTSMYLCASSLRQNTEAFFGQGTRLTVV.

The gene calls are TRBV28 and TRBJ1-1; 8 bases are shared with TRBD1. The V segment lost 6 bases and the J segment 3 bases; nucleotides outside the gene matches: 9. CDR1 is MDHEN and CDR2 is SYDVKM in the germline V gene. This CDR3 is 15 amino acids long. CDR3 coding DNA: TGTGCCAGCAGGATTCACAGGGGGGAGGACACTGAAGCTTTCTTT. Translation: CASRIHRGEDTEAFF.

The chain carries TRBV3-1 (or the pseudogene TRBV3-2) and TRBJ1-1, with D tentatively TRBD1 (6 bases). The V end lost 10 bases, the J end lost 1 base, and 22 bases lay between the germline ends. CDR3 length equals 16 residues. The V gene's germline CDR1 is LGHDT and CDR2 YNNKEL (reference sequence). The CDR3 sequence: CATTGDVPGQNTEAFF. The CDR3 region has the DNA TGTGCCACTACCGGGGACGTACCGGGACAGAACACTGAAGCTTTCTTT.

This rearrangement joins TRBV28 to TRBJ1-5, with D maybe TRBD1 (6 bases). The V gene's germline CDR1 is MDHEN and CDR2 SYDVKM. The CDR3 has 13 amino acids. Trimming removed 6 bases from V and 6 bases from J, with 12 bases in between. CDR3 coding DNA: TGTGCCAGCAGCGACAGGTTTACTCAGCCCCAGCATTTT. Amino acid sequence: CASSDRFTQPQHF.

The chain carries TRBV5-1 and TRBJ2-1, with 11 bases fitting TRBD2. The CDR3 is 17 amino acids. J was trimmed by 3 bases and V by 3 bases; bases with no gene match: 8. Germline CDR1 reads SGHRS; CDR2 reads YFSETQ. The CDR3 loop is CASSSGLAAIFYNEQFF. The CDR3 DNA follows: TGCGCCAGCAGCTCGGGACTAGCGGCAATATTCTACAATGAGCAGTTCTTC.

The gene calls are TRBV28 and TRBJ2-3; 8 bases are a match to TRBD1. The CDR3 length is 17 residues. The V and J ends lost 5 bases and 6 bases, in that order; junction bases with no gene match: 16. Germline V gene data show CDR1 as MDHEN and CDR2 as SYDVKM. CDR3 residues: CASSPPPGQGAWDTQYF. CDR3 bases: TGTGCCAGCAGTCCCCCCCCCGGCCAGGGGGCGTGGGATACGCAGTATTTT.

The chain is built from TRBV10-2 and TRBJ2-5; D call uncertain. CDR3 length: 13 residues. Per the germline V gene, CDR1 is WSHSY and CDR2 is SAAADI. Trimming shortened V by 7 bases and J by 2 bases, and 11 bases separated the two germline ends. The chain's CDR3 is CASTKQIQETQYF. CDR3 nucleotide sequence: TGCGCCAGCACCAAACAAATTCAAGAGACCCAGTACTTC.

V gene TRBV28 combines with J gene TRBJ2-7; TRBD1 matches 7 bases. With V trimmed by 5 bases and J by 2 bases, 9 bases remained unmatched. The germline gives CDR1 MDHEN, CDR2 SYDVKM. The CDR3 covers 15 residues. CDR3: CASSLQGPATYEQYF. Here the CDR3 DNA reads TGTGCCAGCAGTCTACAGGGGCCCGCCACCTACGAGCAGTACTTC. Looking up the rest from reference TRBV28 and TRBJ2-7 gives the full variable domain: DVKVTQSSRYLVKRTGEKVFLECVQDMDHENMFWYRQDPGLGLRLIYFSYDVKMKEKGDIPEGYSVSREKKERFSLILESASTNQTSMYLCASSLQGPATYEQYFGPGTRLTVT.

The chain uses TRBV11-2 and TRBJ2-7, with TRBD2 matching 11 bases. Per germline, CDR1 SGHAT and CDR2 FQNNGV. There are 18 residues in the CDR3. Trimming at V came to 5 bases and at J to 6 bases, leaving 18 bases not matched to a gene. The CDR3 nucleotides are TGTGCCAGCAGCGCCCGTACCCCACTAGCGGGAGAGGTAGCCGAGCAGTACTTC. Translated: CASSARTPLAGEVAEQYF.

The V and J genes are TRBV6-6 and TRBJ1-2; D is unresolved. Trimming stripped 8 bases from V and 8 bases from J, with 18 bases between. The CDR3 consists of 13 residues. Germline V lookup: CDR1 MNHNY, CDR2 SVGAGI (reference sequence). The CDR3 nucleotides read TGTGCCAGCGGCCGGGCGAGGGAGGACGGCTACACCTTC. Encoded protein: CASGRAREDGYTF.

The chain links TRBV18 to TRBJ2-7; TRBD1 agrees at 9 bases. V lost 5 bases to trimming and J lost 1 base; unmatched junction nucleotides: 9. The CDR3 has 16 amino acids. Germline-derived CDR1 and CDR2 are KGHSH and LQKENI. The CDR3 spells CASSSNRDRVSYEQYF. CDR3 bases: TGTGCCAGCTCATCCAACCGGGACAGGGTATCCTACGAGCAGTACTTC.

The chain links TRBV6-5 to TRBJ2-7, with 13 bases lining up with TRBD2. The CDR3 is 15 amino acids. Looked up from germline, CDR1 is MNHEY and CDR2 is SVGAGI. V dropped 5 bases and J dropped 6; count of bases not matched to a gene: 7. This chain's CDR3 is CASSPSTSGRTEQYF. CDR3 nucleotide sequence: TGTGCCAGCAGTCCTTCGACTAGCGGGAGGACCGAGCAGTACTTC.

The gene calls are TRBV18 and TRBJ1-1; the D gene is possibly TRBD1 (6 bases). The germline gives CDR1 KGHSH, CDR2 LQKENI. This CDR3 is 16 amino acids long. Trimming removed 2 bases from V and 7 bases from J, with 20 bases in between. The CDR3 loop reads CASSPSRLQGKVEAFF. As DNA, the CDR3 is TGTGCCAGCTCACCAAGCCGACTACAGGGTAAGGTTGAAGCTTTCTTT.

The chain has TRBV5-6 and TRBJ2-3; 8 bases match TRBD2. CDR3 size: 15 residues. Trimming took 4 bases from V and 3 from J; bases not matched to a gene: 7. Germline lookup yields CDR1 SGHDT and CDR2 YYEEEE. CDR3 residues: CASSPGLASTDTQYF. The CDR3 DNA reads as TGTGCCAGCAGCCCTGGACTAGCTTCGACAGATACGCAGTATTTT.

This clone has only one observation. The chain recombines TRBV12-3 or TRBV12-4 with TRBJ1-1; a weak D match, TRBD1 (5 bases). The CDR3 length is 13 residues. Between the trimmed V and J ends, which lost 5 bases and 6 bases, there was a span of 13 bases. The CDR3 DNA reads TGTGCCAGCAGTCTTGGGAGGGGCCCTGAAGCTTTCTTT. This translates into CASSLGRGPEAFF.

The chain has TRBV5-1 and TRBJ2-5; 7 bases align to TRBD2. The V gene end was trimmed by 3 bases and the J gene end by 5 bases; junction bases not matched to a gene: 4. CDR1 and CDR2 (germline): SGHRS, YFSETQ. The CDR3 spans 13 residues. The CDR3 spells CASSWGGSETQYF. Written as DNA, the CDR3 is TGCGCCAGCAGCTGGGGGGGTAGCGAGACCCAGTACTTC.

The rearrangement uses TRBV14 and TRBJ2-1; 14 positions agree with TRBD2. Germline CDR1 and CDR2: SGHDN and FVKESK. The V segment lost 2 bases and the J segment 6 bases; nucleotides outside the gene matches: 6. CDR3 length: 17 amino acids. The CDR3 protein is CASSQSTSGRARNEQFF. The CDR3 DNA reads as TGTGCCAGCAGCCAATCGACTAGCGGGAGGGCCCGCAATGAGCAGTTCTTC.

This clone was seen a few times. The chain employs TRBV10-1 and TRBJ1-4; a possible D gene is TRBD1 (6 bases). The CDR3 totals 13 residues. Trimming stripped 7 bases from V and 8 bases from J, with 14 bases between. Germline CDR1 WNHNN, CDR2 SYGVQD (reference sequence). CDR3 in amino acids: CASTTGNGEKLFF. The CDR3 nucleotides read TGCGCCAGCACCACAGGGAATGGAGAAAAACTGTTTTTT.